The 11 T cell receptor beta chains listed next were all sequenced from one sample in a study of blood T cell repertoires in COVID-19. Using immunoSEQ multiplex PCR, the repertoire was profiled, and TCRdb retains in-frame clones only, with some absent. The sample records some 270,000 clones, about 90% being singletons. Source material: PBMCs or T cells enriched from blood (not recorded which). These receptor sequences come from a woman in her twenties or thirties with acute COVID-19.

The V call is TRBV6-2 or TRBV6-3, the J call TRBJ2-7; 9 bases align to TRBD1. Unmatched junction bases numbered 4, after V lost 2 bases and J lost 5 bases. The CDR3 is 14 residues long. In germline, CDR1 is MNHEY, CDR2 SVGEGT. The CDR3 nucleotides read TGTGCCAGCAGTTACGGACAGGGGACCGACGAGCAGTACTTC. This gives the protein CASSYGQGTDEQYF.

V and J are TRBV6-2 or TRBV6-3 and TRBJ2-7; D may be TRBD2 (5 bases). The CDR3 loop spans 16 amino acids. Per germline, CDR1 MNHEY and CDR2 SVGEGT. V was trimmed by 4 bases and J by 6 bases, leaving 22 bases between them. The CDR3 is CASSSPLGPGRGEQYF. The CDR3 region has the DNA TGTGCCAGCAGTTCCCCACTGGGCCCGGGGAGAGGCGAGCAGTACTTC.

This chain joins TRBV15 and TRBJ1-6; TRBD1 might be the D (5 bases). The germline V gene encodes CDR1 LNHNV and CDR2 YYDKDF (reference sequence). The V and J ends lost 1 base and 7 bases respectively, with 11 bases between them. The CDR3 totals 15 residues. The CDR3 DNA is TGTGCCACCAGCAGAGGTGTGGACAAAAATTCACCCCTCCACTTT. Residues: CATSRGVDKNSPLHF.

V usage is TRBV9 and J usage is TRBJ2-3, with 9 bases fitting TRBD2. This CDR3 region has 17 residues. V gave up 0 bases and J gave up 2 bases; unmatched junction bases: 7. CDR1 and CDR2 (germline): SGDLS, YYNGEE. CDR3 amino acids: CASSVGRAGGDTDTQYF. Written as DNA, the CDR3 is TGTGCCAGCAGCGTAGGAAGGGCGGGAGGGGACACAGATACGCAGTATTTT.

V and J are TRBV2 and TRBJ2-5, with D possibly TRBD1 on 6 matching bases. Germline V gives CDR1 SNHLY, CDR2 FYNNEI. The CDR3 is 11 amino acids. V was cut by 8 bases and J by 4 bases, with 8 bases left in between. In nucleotides, the CDR3 is TGTGCCAGCCAGGGGCCAGAGACCCAGTACTTC. Protein product: CASQGPETQYF.

The chain carries TRBV18 and TRBJ2-7; TRBD2 might be the D (5 bases). Trimming stripped 1 base from V and 3 bases from J, with 10 bases between. Germline V gene lookup returns CDR1 KGHSH and CDR2 LQKENI. The CDR3 is 14 amino acids. The CDR3 DNA follows: TGTGCCAGCTCACCACAGAAGGGAGACTACGAGCAGTACTTC. It is translated as CASSPQKGDYEQYF.

V is TRBV28 and J is TRBJ1-5; possibly TRBD1 for D (6 bases). Germline CDR1 MDHEN, CDR2 SYDVKM. Trimming left V 8 bases short and J 0 bases short, with 11 bases between. The CDR3 has 14 amino acids. This CDR3 reads CASELRGSNQPQHF. The CDR3 region has the DNA TGTGCCAGCGAACTCAGGGGTAGCAATCAGCCCCAGCATTTT.

The V gene is TRBV28, the J gene TRBJ1-2; 9 bases line up with TRBD1. The CDR3 length is 15 residues. Germline assignment: CDR1 MDHEN and CDR2 SYDVKM. V dropped 2 bases and J dropped 4; count of bases not matched to a gene: 5. The CDR3 is CASSLPGQGAYGYTF. As DNA, the CDR3 is TGTGCCAGCAGTTTACCGGGACAGGGCGCCTATGGCTACACCTTC.

V and J are TRBV6-4 and TRBJ2-2; perhaps TRBD2 as D (6 bases). Trimming shortened V by 6 bases and J by 3 bases, and 17 bases separated the two germline ends. Per the germline V gene, CDR1 is MRHNA and CDR2 is SNTAGT. The CDR3 runs to 16 residues. CDR3 protein: CASRRGAKRDTGELFF. The CDR3 nucleotides read TGTGCCAGCAGGCGGGGAGCAAAACGGGACACCGGGGAGCTGTTTTTT.

The rearrangement uses TRBV19 and TRBJ2-7; 9 bases agree with TRBD2. With 3 bases clipped from V and 2 bases from J, the junction kept 5 bases outside the gene matches. This CDR3 is built from 15 residues. Germline CDR1 LNHDA, CDR2 SQIVND (reference sequence). Here the CDR3 reads CASSIRTSDPYEQYF. The CDR3 bases are TGTGCCAGTAGTATCAGGACTAGCGATCCCTACGAGCAGTACTTC.

This chain links TRBV11-2 with TRBJ2-7, with 7 positions matching TRBD2. Germline values: CDR1 SGHAT, CDR2 FQNNGV. The CDR3 loop spans 14 amino acids. V lost 8 bases and J lost 2; bases outside the gene matches: 9. CDR3 in DNA: TGTGCCAGCCTGGGGCGGGAGAAGCCCTACGAGCAGTACTTC. Translated, it gives CASLGREKPYEQYF.